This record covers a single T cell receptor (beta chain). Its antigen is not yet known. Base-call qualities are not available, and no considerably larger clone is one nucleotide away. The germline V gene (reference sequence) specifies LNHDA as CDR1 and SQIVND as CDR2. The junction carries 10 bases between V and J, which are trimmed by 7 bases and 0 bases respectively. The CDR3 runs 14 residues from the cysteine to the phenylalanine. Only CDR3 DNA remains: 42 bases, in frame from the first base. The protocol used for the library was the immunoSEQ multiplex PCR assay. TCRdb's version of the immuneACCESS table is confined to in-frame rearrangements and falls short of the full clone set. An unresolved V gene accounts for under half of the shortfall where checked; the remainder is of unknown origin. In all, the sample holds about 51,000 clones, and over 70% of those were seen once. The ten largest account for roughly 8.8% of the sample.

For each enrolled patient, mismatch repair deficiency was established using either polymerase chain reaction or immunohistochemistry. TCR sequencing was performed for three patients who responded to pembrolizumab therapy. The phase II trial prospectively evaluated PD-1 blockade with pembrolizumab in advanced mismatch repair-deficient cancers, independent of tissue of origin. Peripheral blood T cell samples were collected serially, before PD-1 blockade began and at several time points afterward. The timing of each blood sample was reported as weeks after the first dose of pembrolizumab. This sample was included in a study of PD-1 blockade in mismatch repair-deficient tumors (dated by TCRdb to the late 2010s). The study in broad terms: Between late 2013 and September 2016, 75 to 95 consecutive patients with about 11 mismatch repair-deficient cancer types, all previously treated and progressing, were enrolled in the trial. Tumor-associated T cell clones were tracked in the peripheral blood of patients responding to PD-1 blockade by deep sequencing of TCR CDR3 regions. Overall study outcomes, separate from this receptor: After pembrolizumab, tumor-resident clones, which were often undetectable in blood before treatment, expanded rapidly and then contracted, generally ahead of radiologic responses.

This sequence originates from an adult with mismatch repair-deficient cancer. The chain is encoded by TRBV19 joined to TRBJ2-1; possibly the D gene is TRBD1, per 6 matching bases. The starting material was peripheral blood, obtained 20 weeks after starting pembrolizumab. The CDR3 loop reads CASTADSSYNEQFF. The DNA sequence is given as TGTGCCAGTACAGCGGACAGCTCCTACAATGAGCAGTTCTTC.